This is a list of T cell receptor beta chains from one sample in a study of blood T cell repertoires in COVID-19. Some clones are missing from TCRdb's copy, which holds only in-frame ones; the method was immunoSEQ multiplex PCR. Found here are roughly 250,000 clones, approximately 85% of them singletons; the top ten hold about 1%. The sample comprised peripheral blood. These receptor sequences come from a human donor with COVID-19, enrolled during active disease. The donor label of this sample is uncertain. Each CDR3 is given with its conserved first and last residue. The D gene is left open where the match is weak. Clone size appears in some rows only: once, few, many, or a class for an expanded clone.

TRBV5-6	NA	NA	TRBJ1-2	TGTGCCAGCAGCTATGACAGGTTGGATAACTATGGCTACACCTTC	CASSYDRLDNYGYTF
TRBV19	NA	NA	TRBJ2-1	TGTGCCAGTAAGGGGCAGGGTGGTCGAGATGAGCAGTTCTTC	CASKGQGGRDEQFF
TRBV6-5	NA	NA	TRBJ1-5	TGTGCCAGCATGAACGGGGATCAGCCCCAGCATTTT	CASMNGDQPQHF
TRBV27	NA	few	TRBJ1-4	TGTGCCAGCAGCTCTCAGGGTAGTAGGGAAAAACTGTTTTTT	CASSSQGSREKLFF
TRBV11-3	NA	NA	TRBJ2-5	TGTGCCAGCAGCGGCGGTGTCCAAGAGACCCAGTACTTC	CASSGGVQETQYF
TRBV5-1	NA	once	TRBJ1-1	TGCGCCAGCAGCGGGCAGGGTTCCAACACTGAAGCTTTCTTT	CASSGQGSNTEAFF
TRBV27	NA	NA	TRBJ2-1	TGTGCCAGCAGTTTATTTGGACACTCGCAGGGGAGTGAGCAGTTCTTC	CASSLFGHSQGSEQFF
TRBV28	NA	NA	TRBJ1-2	TGTGCCAGCAGTTTATCCCTTTATGGCTACACCTTC	CASSLSLYGYTF
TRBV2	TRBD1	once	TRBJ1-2	TGTGCCAGCAGAAGAGGACAGGGGGGGAACTATGGCTACACCTTC	CASRRGQGGNYGYTF
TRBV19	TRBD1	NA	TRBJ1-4	TGTGCCAGTACCGGGACAGGGGCCTTTGTTAATGAAAAACTGTTTTTT	CASTGTGAFVNEKLFF